This T cell receptor beta chain was observed in a study of regulatory T cells in long-lasting Graves disease. Study-level background: Patients with persistent Graves' disease had over 5 years of antithyroid drugs and persistent TSH receptor antibodies. Study-wide findings and caveats: Possibly, too few samples lowered accuracy.

Time point given: persistent/refractory GD, antithyroid drugs over 5 years with positive TRAb. From PBMCs, RNA was extracted and then used to make the TCR library. The table lists this clonotype with many counts. Its antigen is still unknown. This CDR3 is missing its conserved last phenylalanine or tryptophan, likely due to a read error. Arm-PCR of CDR3 regions with iRepertoire HTBI primers generated TCR beta libraries. TCRdb re-derived calls from the multiplex PCR reads in MiXCR, one entry per CDR3 protein. The sample records 400,000 to 600,000 distinct CDR3 sequences, under 25% being singletons. The V gene end was trimmed by 1 base and the J gene end by 2 bases; junction bases not matched to a gene: 13. Germline V gene data show CDR1 as LNHNV and CDR2 as YYDKDF (reference sequence). The CDR3 has 18 residues.

Sequenced here: peripheral blood mononuclear cells (PBMCs), sampled when the disease was refractory, from a patient treated with antithyroid drugs. The chain couples TRBV15 to TRBJ2-5; 7 positions match TRBD2. This receptor was identified in a female donor with Graves disease. The CDR3: CATSRVRKALAEQETQYL. As DNA, the CDR3 is TGTGCCACCAGCAGAGTCCGTAAGGCCCTAGCGGAGCAAGAGACCCAGTACCTC.